Detailed here is one T cell receptor beta chain. Its cognate antigen is unknown. This entry is derived from a study of identical twins. Whole-study results and caveats: Memory repertoires showed no such pattern, whereas abundant cord blood beta clonotypes carried fewer insertions.

V lost 3 bases and J 1 base, leaving 9 bases between the germline ends. CDR3 length equals 14 residues. TCRdb fed the 5' RACE reads into MiXCR, producing one record per CDR3 protein. This sample yields just over 500,000 distinct CDR3 sequences, of which roughly 21% are seen a single time; around 1% belongs to the top ten. These data are also associated with another study on T cells expressing NK-cell markers.

Sequencing input: CD4+ T cells sorted from blood. V and J are TRBV12-3 or TRBV12-4 and TRBJ1-1; D is unresolved. This sequence was found in a woman aged 18-29 years in good health. The CDR3 bases are TGTGCCAGCAGTTTGGAAGTTGGGAACACTGAAGCTTTCTTT. Protein: CASSLEVGNTEAFF.